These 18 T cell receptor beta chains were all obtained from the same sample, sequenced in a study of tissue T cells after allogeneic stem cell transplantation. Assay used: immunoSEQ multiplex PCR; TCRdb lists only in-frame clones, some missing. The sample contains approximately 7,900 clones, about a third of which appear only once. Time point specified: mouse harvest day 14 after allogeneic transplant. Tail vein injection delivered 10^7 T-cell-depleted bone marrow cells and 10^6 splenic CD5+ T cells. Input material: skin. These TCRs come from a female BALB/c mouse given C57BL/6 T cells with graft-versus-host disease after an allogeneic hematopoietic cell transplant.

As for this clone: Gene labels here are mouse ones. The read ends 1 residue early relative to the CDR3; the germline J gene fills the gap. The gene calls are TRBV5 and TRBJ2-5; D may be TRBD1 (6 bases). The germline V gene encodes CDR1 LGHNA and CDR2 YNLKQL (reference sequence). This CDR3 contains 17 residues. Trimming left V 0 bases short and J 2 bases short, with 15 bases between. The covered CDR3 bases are TGTGCCAGCAGCCAAGAACCCTCTACAGGGCGCCAAGACACCCAGTAC. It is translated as CASSQEPSTGRQDTQY. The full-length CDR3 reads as CASSQEPSTGRQDTQYF.

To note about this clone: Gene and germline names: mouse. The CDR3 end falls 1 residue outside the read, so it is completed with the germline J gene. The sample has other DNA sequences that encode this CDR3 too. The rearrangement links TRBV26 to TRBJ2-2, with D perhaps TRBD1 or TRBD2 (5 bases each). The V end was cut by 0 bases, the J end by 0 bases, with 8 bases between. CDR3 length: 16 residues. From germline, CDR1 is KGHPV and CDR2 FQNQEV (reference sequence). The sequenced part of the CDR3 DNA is TGTGCCAGCAGTCTGTCGTCGGGGGCAAACACCGGGCAGCTCTAC. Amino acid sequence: CASSLSSGANTGQLY. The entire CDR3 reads CASSLSSGANTGQLYF. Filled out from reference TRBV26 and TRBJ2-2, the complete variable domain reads NSKVIQTPRYLVKGQGQKAKMRCIPEKGHPVVFWYQQNKNNEFKFLINFQNQEVLQQIDMTEKRFSAECPSNSPCSLEIQSSEAGDSALYLCASSLSSGANTGQLYFGEGSKLTVL.

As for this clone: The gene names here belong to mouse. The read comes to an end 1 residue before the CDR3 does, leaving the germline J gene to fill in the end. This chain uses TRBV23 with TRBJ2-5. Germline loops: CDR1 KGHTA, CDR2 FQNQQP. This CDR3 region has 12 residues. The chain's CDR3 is CSSSLGGDTQYF. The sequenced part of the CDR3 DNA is TGCTCCAGCAGTCTGGGAGGCGACACCCAGTAC. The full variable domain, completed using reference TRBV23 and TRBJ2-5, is DAAVTQKPRYLIKMKGQEAEMKCIPEKGHTAVFWYQQKQSKELKFLIYFQNQQPLDQIDMVKERFSAVCPSSSLCSLGIRTCEAEDSALYLCSSSLGGDTQYFGPGTRLLVL.

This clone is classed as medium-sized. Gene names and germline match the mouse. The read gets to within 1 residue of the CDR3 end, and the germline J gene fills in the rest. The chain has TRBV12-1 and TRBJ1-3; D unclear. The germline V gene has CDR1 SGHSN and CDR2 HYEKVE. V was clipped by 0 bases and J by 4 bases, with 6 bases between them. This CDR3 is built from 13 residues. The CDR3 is CASSLDPGNTLYF. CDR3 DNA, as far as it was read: TGTGCCAGCTCTCTCGATCCAGGAAATACGCTCTAT. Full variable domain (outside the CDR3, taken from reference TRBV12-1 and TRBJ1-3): DSGVVQSPRHIIKEKGGRSVLTCIPISGHSNVVWYQQTLGKELKFLIQHYEKVERDKGFLPSRFSVQQFDDYHSEMNMSALELEDSAMYFCASSLDPGNTLYFGEGSRLIVV.

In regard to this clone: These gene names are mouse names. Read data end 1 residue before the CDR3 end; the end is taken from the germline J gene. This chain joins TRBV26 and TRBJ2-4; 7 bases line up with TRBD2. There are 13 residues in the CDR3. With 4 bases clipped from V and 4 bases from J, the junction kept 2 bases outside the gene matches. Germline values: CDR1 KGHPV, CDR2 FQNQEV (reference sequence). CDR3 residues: CASSPLGENTLYF. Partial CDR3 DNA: TGTGCCAGCAGTCCGCTGGGGGAAAACACCTTGTAC.

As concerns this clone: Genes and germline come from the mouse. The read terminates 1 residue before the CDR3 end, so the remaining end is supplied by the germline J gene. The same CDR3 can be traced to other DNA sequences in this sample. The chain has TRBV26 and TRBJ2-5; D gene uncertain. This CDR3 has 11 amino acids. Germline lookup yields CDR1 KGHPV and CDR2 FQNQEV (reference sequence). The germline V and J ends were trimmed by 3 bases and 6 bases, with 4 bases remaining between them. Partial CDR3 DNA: TGTGCCAGCAGTCTACGGGACACCCAGTAC. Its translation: CASSLRDTQY. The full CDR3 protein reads CASSLRDTQYF.

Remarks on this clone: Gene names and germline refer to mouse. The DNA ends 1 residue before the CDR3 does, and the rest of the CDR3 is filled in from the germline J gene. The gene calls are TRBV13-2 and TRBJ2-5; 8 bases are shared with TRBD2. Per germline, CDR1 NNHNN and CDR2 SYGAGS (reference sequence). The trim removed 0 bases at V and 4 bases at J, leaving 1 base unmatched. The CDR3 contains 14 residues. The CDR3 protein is CASGDVWGEDTQYF. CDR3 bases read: TGTGCCAGCGGTGATGTCTGGGGGGAAGACACCCAGTAC.

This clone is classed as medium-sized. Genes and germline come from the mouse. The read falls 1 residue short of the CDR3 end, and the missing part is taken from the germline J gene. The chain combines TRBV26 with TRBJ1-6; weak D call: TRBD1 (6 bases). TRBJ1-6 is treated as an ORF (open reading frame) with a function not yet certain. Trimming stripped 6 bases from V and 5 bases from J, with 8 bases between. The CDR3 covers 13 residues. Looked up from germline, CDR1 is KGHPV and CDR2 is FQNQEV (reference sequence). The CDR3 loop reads CASRRDNNSPLYF. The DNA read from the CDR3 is TGTGCCAGCAGACGGGACAATAATTCGCCCCTCTAC.

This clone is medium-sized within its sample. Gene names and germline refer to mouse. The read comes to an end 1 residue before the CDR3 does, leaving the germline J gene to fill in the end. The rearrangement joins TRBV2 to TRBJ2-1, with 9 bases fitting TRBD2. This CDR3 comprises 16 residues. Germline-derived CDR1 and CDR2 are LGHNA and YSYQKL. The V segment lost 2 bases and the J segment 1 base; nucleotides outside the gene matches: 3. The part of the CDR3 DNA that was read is TGTGCCAGCAGCCAATCTGACTGGGGGAACTATGCTGAGCAGTTC. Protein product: CASSQSDWGNYAEQF. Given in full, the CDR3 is CASSQSDWGNYAEQFF.

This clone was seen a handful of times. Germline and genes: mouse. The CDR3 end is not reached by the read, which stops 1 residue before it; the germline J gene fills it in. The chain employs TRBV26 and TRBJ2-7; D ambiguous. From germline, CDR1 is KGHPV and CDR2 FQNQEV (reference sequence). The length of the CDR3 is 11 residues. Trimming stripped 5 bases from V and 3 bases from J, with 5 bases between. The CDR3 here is CASSEDYEQYF. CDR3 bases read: TGTGCCAGCAGTGAAGACTATGAACAGTAC.

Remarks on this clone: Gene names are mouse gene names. The chain's CDR3 is CASSLGDISYEQYF. The CDR3 DNA, read in part, is TGTGCCAGCAGTTTGGGGGACATCTCCTATGAACAGTAC. The J gene is TRBJ2-7, the V gene TRBV15, with D possibly TRBD1 on 6 matching bases. Read coverage stops 1 residue before the CDR3 terminus; the germline J gene supplies the remainder. The CDR3 runs to 14 residues. Per the germline V gene, CDR1 is SGHND and CDR2 is FRSKSL. Trimming shortened V by 3 bases and J by 0 bases, and 9 bases separated the two germline ends.

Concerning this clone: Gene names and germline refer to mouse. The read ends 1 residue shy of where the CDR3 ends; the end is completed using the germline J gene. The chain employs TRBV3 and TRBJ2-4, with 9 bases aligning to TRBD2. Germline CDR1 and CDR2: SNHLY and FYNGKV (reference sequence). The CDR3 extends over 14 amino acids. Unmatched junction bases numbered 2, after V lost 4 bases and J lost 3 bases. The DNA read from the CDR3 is TGTGCCAGCAGCTCTCTGGGGGGGCAAAACACCTTGTAC. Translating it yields CASSSLGGQNTLY. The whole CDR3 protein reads CASSSLGGQNTLYF.

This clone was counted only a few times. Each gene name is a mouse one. The CDR3 loop is CASSPGGNYAEQFF. CDR3 DNA, as far as it was read: TGTGCCAGCTCCCCCGGGGGTAACTATGCTGAGCAGTTC. This sequence joins TRBV12-1 and TRBJ2-1, with D tentatively TRBD1 or TRBD2 (5 bases each). The read terminates 1 residue before the CDR3 end, so the remaining end is supplied by the germline J gene. V lost 4 bases and J 0 bases, leaving 9 bases between the germline ends. Germline loops: CDR1 SGHSN, CDR2 HYEKVE. The CDR3 runs to 14 residues.

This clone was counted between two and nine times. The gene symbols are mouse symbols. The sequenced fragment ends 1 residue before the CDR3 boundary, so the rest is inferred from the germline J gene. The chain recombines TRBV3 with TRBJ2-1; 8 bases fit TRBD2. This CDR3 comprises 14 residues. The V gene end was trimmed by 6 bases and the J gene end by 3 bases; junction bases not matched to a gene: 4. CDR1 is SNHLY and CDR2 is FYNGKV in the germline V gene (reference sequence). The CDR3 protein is CASRPDWGYAEQFF. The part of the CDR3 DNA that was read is TGTGCCAGCAGACCAGACTGGGGCTATGCTGAGCAGTTC.

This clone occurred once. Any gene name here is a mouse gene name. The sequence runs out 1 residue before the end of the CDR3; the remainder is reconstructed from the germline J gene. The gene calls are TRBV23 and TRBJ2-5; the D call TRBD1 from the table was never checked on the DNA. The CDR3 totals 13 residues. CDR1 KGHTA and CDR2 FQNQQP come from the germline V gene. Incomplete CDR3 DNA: TGCTCCAGCAGCCTACAAAACCAAGACACCCAGTAC. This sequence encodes CSSSLQNQDTQY. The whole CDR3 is CSSSLQNQDTQYF.

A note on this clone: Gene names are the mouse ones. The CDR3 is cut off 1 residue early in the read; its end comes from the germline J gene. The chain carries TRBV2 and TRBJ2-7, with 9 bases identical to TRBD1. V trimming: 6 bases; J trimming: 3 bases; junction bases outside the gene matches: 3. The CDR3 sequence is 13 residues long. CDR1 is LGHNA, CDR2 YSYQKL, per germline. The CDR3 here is CASSLTGGYEQYF. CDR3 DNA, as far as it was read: TGTGCCAGCAGTCTGACAGGGGGCTATGAACAGTAC.

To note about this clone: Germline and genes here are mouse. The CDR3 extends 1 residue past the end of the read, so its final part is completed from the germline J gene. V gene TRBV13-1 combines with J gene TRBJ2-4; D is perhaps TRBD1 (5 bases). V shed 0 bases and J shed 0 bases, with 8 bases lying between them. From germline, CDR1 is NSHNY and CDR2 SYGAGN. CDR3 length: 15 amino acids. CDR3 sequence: CASSDGRASQNTLYF. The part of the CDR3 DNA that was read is TGTGCCAGCAGTGATGGCAGGGCTAGTCAAAACACCTTGTAC.

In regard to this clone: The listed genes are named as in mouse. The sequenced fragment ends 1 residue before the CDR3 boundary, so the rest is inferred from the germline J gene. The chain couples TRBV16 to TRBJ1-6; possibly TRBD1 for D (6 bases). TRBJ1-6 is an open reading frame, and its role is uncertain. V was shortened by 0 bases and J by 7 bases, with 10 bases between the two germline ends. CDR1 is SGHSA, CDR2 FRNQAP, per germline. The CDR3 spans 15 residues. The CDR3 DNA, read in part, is TGTGCAAGCAGCTTAGACGGGGGGCCGAATTCGCCCCTCTAC. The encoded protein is CASSLDGGPNSPLY. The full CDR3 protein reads CASSLDGGPNSPLYF.